Listed below are T cell receptor beta chains from one sample, sequenced in a study of human T cells and chemical hapten exposure. TCRdb reprocessed the RACE reads via MiXCR and lists one record per CDR3 protein. The top ten hold about 6.7% of the sample, which has roughly 190,000 distinct CDR3 sequences, 20% to 25% seen once. The specimen was whole blood, collected in connection with sensitization to the hapten diphenylcyclopropenone (DPC). All receptors derive from a woman between 45 and 60 years old with alopecia areata. Some clones in this sample may be carry-over from other donors' samples. The CDR3 runs from the conserved cysteine through the conserved F or W. The order of the fields is J gene, D gene, clone size, V gene, CDR3 protein, CDR3 DNA. A D gene is named only where the DNA matches it firmly. Clone size is stated in some rows and not others, as once, few, many or a class when expanded.

TRBJ2-7 | TRBD2 | few | TRBV5-5 | CASSLVLAGTFVYEQYF | TGTGCCAGCAGCTTGGTACTAGCGGGAACTTTTGTTTACGAGCAGTACTTC
TRBJ1-6 | NA | NA | TRBV11-2 | CASGLRGSSYNSPLHF | TGTGCCAGCGGATTGCGCGGAAGCTCCTATAATTCACCCCTCCACTTT
TRBJ1-5 | NA | NA | TRBV3-1 | CASSQFSGSGQPQHF | TGTGCCAGCAGCCAATTTTCAGGTTCAGGGCAGCCCCAGCATTTT
TRBJ2-2 | NA | NA | TRBV6-2/TRBV6-3 | CASSYSGRAVNGGLFF | TGTGCCAGCAGTTACTCTGGGCGGGCCGTGAACGGGGGGCTGTTTTTT
TRBJ1-2 | NA | few | TRBV7-9 | CASSLDGTGLGYGYTF | TGTGCCAGCAGCTTAGACGGGACCGGGTTGGGCTATGGCTACACCTTC
TRBJ2-3 | NA | NA | TRBV10-3 | CAIRNDERYRTDTQYF | TGTGCCATCAGAAACGACGAGCGTTACCGCACAGATACGCAGTATTTT
TRBJ1-1 | TRBD1 | few | TRBV24-1 | CATSTGVGRTEAFF | TGTGCCACCAGTACAGGGGTGGGGAGGACTGAAGCTTTCTTT
TRBJ2-5 | NA | once | TRBV29-1 | CSVLGGLRGETQYF | TGCAGCGTTCTAGGGGGACTAAGGGGAGAGACCCAGTACTTC
TRBJ2-7 | TRBD2 | NA | TRBV18 | CASSPLPGGNYEQYF | TGTGCCAGCTCACCCCTCCCGGGAGGGAACTACGAGCAGTACTTC
TRBJ1-2 | NA | NA | TRBV19 | CASSPLGIGYTF | TGTGCCAGTAGTCCTCTGGGAATTGGCTACACCTTC
TRBJ2-1 | TRBD2 | NA | TRBV5-1 | CASSLATAGGLWNEQFF | TGCGCCAGCAGCTTGGCCACGGCGGGAGGGCTTTGGAATGAGCAGTTCTTC
TRBJ2-3 | NA | many | TRBV27 | CASSEWGLVNTQYF | TGTGCCAGCAGTGAATGGGGGCTGGTGAATACGCAGTATTTT
TRBJ2-6 | NA | few | TRBV4-2 | CASSQEGAVNGANVLTF | TGTGCCAGCAGCCAAGAGGGGGCCGTGAATGGGGCCAACGTCCTGACTTTC
TRBJ1-3 | NA | NA | TRBV7-2 | CASSGAPGHYSGNTIYF | TGTGCCAGCAGTGGAGCGCCCGGACATTACTCTGGAAACACCATATATTTT
TRBJ2-7 | TRBD1 | once | TRBV20-1 | CSAYRDRVYEQYF | TGCAGTGCCTACAGGGACAGGGTCTACGAGCAGTACTTC
TRBJ1-1 | NA | NA | TRBV11-2 | CASSWGLGLGQEAFF | TGTGCCAGCAGCTGGGGACTAGGGTTGGGTCAAGAAGCTTTCTTT
TRBJ1-6 | NA | NA | TRBV10-3 | CAISESMRSPLHF | TGTGCCATCAGTGAGTCGATGAGGTCACCCCTCCACTTT